Sequencing of this T cell receptor (beta chain) was carried out in a study of control samples from healthy donors and cancer patients. Libraries were prepared by immunoSEQ multiplex PCR; TCRdb keeps only in-frame clonotypes and omits some of them. The sample consists of 90,000 to 150,000 clones, 91% of them appearing once. The V gene lost 2 bases and the J gene lost 9 bases, with 17 bases spanning the gap. CDR3 length: 14 amino acids. Germline CDR1 is GTSNPN and CDR2 is SVGIG (reference sequence). The sequence was obtained from a woman under 30 in good health. The V gene is TRBV30, the J gene TRBJ1-5; tentatively, D is TRBD1 (6 bases). Input material: blood. DNA for the CDR3: TGTGCCTGGAGTCACGACAGGTGGGCCTGGCCCCAGCATTTT. This sequence encodes CAWSHDRWAWPQHF.